The 23 T cell receptor beta chains presented below share a single source sample, sequenced in a study of CD8+CD57+ T cells in acquired aplastic anemia. The patients chosen for sequencing had shown expansion of CD8+CD57+ cells (detected by flow cytometry). CDR3 and TCR beta VDJ profiling relied on genomic DNA as the template. MiXCR, applied by TCRdb to the reads, yields one record per CDR3 protein. Of 190,000 or so distinct CDR3 sequences in the sample, over 40% are singletons; the top ten hold around 2%. Sequencing was done on a sample of sorted CD4+, CD8+, or CD8+CD57+ T cells (not recorded which) from PBMCs. These receptors originate from a human donor with aplastic anemia.

This chain's CDR3 is CASSPSLSGNNQPQHF. CDR3 DNA sequence: TGTGCCAGCTCACCCTCGCTTAGTGGGAACAATCAGCCCCAGCATTTT. This chain links TRBV18 with TRBJ1-5; D call uncertain. Germline assignment: CDR1 KGHSH and CDR2 LQKENI. The CDR3 is 16 residues long. V dropped 3 bases and J dropped 3 bases, with 15 bases sitting between them. Full variable domain (rest looked up from reference TRBV18 and TRBJ1-5): NAGVMQNPRHLVRRRGQEARLRCSPMKGHSHVYWYRQLPEEGLKFMVYLQKENIIDESGMPKERFSAEFPKEGPSILRIQQVVRGDSAAYFCASSPSLSGNNQPQHFGDGTRLSIL.

Comment on this clonotype: This is likely a read error, given that the CDR3 carries no conserved phenylalanine or tryptophan at its end. CDR3 in DNA: TGTGCCAGCTTGAGGGAGAGCACAGATGCGCAGTATCTT. Its protein product is CASLRESTDAQYL. This chain uses TRBV2 with TRBJ2-3, with D tentatively TRBD2 (5 bases). Germline CDR1 reads SNHLY; CDR2 reads FYNNEI. The CDR3 is made up of 13 amino acids.

Of note for this clonotype: A much larger clonotype is one base distant, so this may be a read error. The chain uses TRBV11-2 and TRBJ2-7; 8 bases are a match to TRBD2. V shed 6 bases, J shed 2 bases, and the junction held 12 bases outside the gene matches. Germline V gene sequence: CDR1 SGHAT, CDR2 FQNNGV. The CDR3 has 16 residues. The CDR3 DNA follows: TGTGCCAGCAGTCGTGGAACCGGGACTAGAGCCTACGAGCAGTACTTC. It specifies CASSRGTGTRAYEQYF.

CDR3 coding DNA: TGCAGCGCCCGTGCGTTAGCGGGAGGACTCTCCTACAATGAGCAGTTCTTC. Its protein is CSARALAGGLSYNEQFF. V and J are TRBV29-1 and TRBJ2-1, with TRBD2 matching 10 bases. The CDR3 spans 17 residues. The germline gives CDR1 SQVTM, CDR2 ANQGSEA. V lost 7 bases to trimming and J lost 0 bases; unmatched junction nucleotides: 12.

This chain joins TRBV9 and TRBJ1-3; no clear D gene. The CDR3 loop spans 16 amino acids. V gave up 0 bases and J gave up 0 bases, with 10 bases separating them. Germline V gene data show CDR1 as SGDLS and CDR2 as YYNGEE. The CDR3 sequence: CASSVALGFSGNTIYF. In nucleotides, the CDR3 is TGTGCCAGCAGCGTAGCACTAGGCTTCTCTGGAAACACCATATATTTT.

This chain connects TRBV12-3 or TRBV12-4 to TRBJ2-2, with 7 positions matching TRBD2. Germline trimming cut 2 bases from V and 7 bases from J; bases unmatched to any gene: 4. This CDR3 spans 14 amino acids. In DNA form, the CDR3 reads TGTGCCAGCAGTTTAACCGGGGAGGGCGGGGAGCTGTTTTTT. Translating gives CASSLTGEGGELFF.

This chain links TRBV6-5 with TRBJ1-5; D uncertain. CDR1 and CDR2 (germline): MNHEY, SVGAGI. Trimming cost V 2 bases and J 3 bases, with 11 bases left between them. This CDR3 is 15 amino acids long. The CDR3 region is CASSYQAGHNQPQHF. The CDR3 DNA follows: TGTGCCAGCAGTTACCAAGCGGGCCACAATCAGCCCCAGCATTTT.

This clonotype was found many times. The chain's CDR3 is CATNRVRHSNQPQHF. In DNA, the CDR3 is TGTGCCACCAACCGTGTGCGGCATAGCAATCAGCCCCAGCATTTT. The chain combines TRBV19 with TRBJ1-5; D unclear. Germline V lookup: CDR1 LNHDA, CDR2 SQIVND (reference sequence). V gave up 10 bases and J gave up 0 bases, with 16 bases separating them. The CDR3 is 15 amino acids. The whole variable domain, filled in from reference TRBV19 and TRBJ1-5, reads DGGITQSPKYLFRKEGQNVTLSCEQNLNHDAMYWYRQDPGQGLRLIYYSQIVNDFQKGDIAEGYSVSREKKESFPLTVTSAQKNPTAFYLCATNRVRHSNQPQHFGDGTRLSIL.

This clonotype was detected many times. The chain has TRBV5-5 and TRBJ1-2; tentatively, D is TRBD1 (5 bases). Between the trimmed V and J ends, which lost 0 bases and 5 bases, there was a span of 14 bases. CDR1 is SGHKS and CDR2 is YYEKEE in the germline V gene (reference sequence). This CDR3 spans 15 amino acids. CDR3 nucleotides: TGTGCCAGCAGCTTGGAACAGGCCGAAGGTTATGGCTACACCTTC. Protein sequence: CASSLEQAEGYGYTF.

At least ten counts were recorded for this clonotype. The DNA for the CDR3 is TGTGCCAGCAGCTTAGTTGGGGGGCCCGACTACGAGCAGTACTTC. Translated: CASSLVGGPDYEQYF. The chain employs TRBV7-8 and TRBJ2-7; D is tentatively TRBD1 or TRBD2 (6 bases each). The ends were cut back, 1 base at V and 3 bases at J, with 13 bases in the middle. The CDR3 is 15 amino acids. Germline-derived CDR1 and CDR2 are SGHVS and FQNEAQ.

This clonotype was seen repeatedly, ten times or more. This chain connects TRBV19 to TRBJ2-1, with TRBD1 matching over 10 bases. Germline lookup yields CDR1 LNHDA and CDR2 SQIVND (reference sequence). CDR3 length: 15 amino acids. J was trimmed by 7 bases and V by 11 bases; bases with no gene match: 14. For the CDR3, the DNA is TGTGCCGCTAGTAGGGGACAGGGGATCTGGAATGAGCAGTTCTTC. This gives the protein CAASRGQGIWNEQFF.

Only one count was recorded for this clonotype. The chain carries TRBV5-1 and TRBJ1-2, with 9 bases matching TRBD1. This CDR3 is built from 15 residues. The ends lost 2 bases at V and 5 bases at J; junction bases unmatched: 7. Germline CDR1 is SGHRS and CDR2 is YFSETQ. This CDR3 reads CASSLQGAREYGYTF. The CDR3 region has the DNA TGCGCCAGCAGCTTACAGGGGGCGCGCGAGTATGGCTACACCTTC.

The sample holds many counts of this clonotype. The CDR3 is CASSLKRGGADTQYF. CDR3 in DNA: TGTGCCAGCAGCCTTAAGCGGGGGGGAGCAGATACGCAGTATTTT. V gene TRBV5-4 combines with J gene TRBJ2-3; TRBD2 matches 10 bases. V dropped 4 bases and J dropped 4; count of bases not matched to a gene: 6. Germline CDR1 SGHNT, CDR2 YYREEE (reference sequence). The CDR3 consists of 15 residues.

This chain joins TRBV19 and TRBJ2-3; 7 positions match TRBD1. The junction had 9 bases not matched to a gene; V was cut back by 6 bases and J by 3 bases. CDR1 is LNHDA, CDR2 SQIVND, per germline (reference sequence). This CDR3 is 15 amino acids long. This chain's CDR3 is CASSRGTDGTDTQYF. Here the CDR3 DNA reads TGTGCCAGTAGCAGAGGGACAGACGGTACAGATACGCAGTATTTT.

As regards this clonotype: This may be a read error, as it is one base from a much larger clone. The gene calls are TRBV12-3 or TRBV12-4 and TRBJ2-7; D may correspond to TRBD1 or TRBD2 (5 bases each). V shed 5 bases and J shed 5 bases, with 19 bases lying between them. The CDR3 has 15 residues. CDR3 nucleotides: TGTGCCAGCAGTCTCCCAATCGGGGCCAAGGACGAGCAGTACTTC. Its translation: CASSLPIGAKDEQYF.

This clonotype occurred many times. The V and J genes are TRBV10-3 and TRBJ2-2, with D maybe TRBD2 (6 bases). This CDR3 region has 13 residues. Per germline, CDR1 ENHRY and CDR2 SYGVKD. V lost 6 bases and J 1 base, leaving 6 bases between the germline ends. In DNA form, the CDR3 reads TGTGCCATCAGGGGGGGGAACACCGGGGAGCTGTTTTTT. Translating it yields CAIRGGNTGELFF.

This rearrangement joins TRBV2 to TRBJ2-1, with D uncertain. Deletions cut 3 bases from V and 8 bases from J, with 8 bases between. The CDR3 is made up of 12 amino acids. Germline-derived CDR1 and CDR2 are SNHLY and FYNNEI. In DNA form, the CDR3 reads TGTGCCAGCAGTGATGCGAGCCATGAGCAGTTCTTC. Translated: CASSDASHEQFF.

This clonotype was counted many times. The chain has TRBV6-1 and TRBJ2-2, with D possibly matching TRBD2 (5 bases). CDR1 is MNHNS, CDR2 SASEGT, per germline. This CDR3 comprises 14 residues. Trimming cost V 2 bases and J 7 bases, with 11 bases left between them. The CDR3 here is CASSEYGEGGELFF. CDR3 coding DNA: TGTGCCAGCAGTGAATACGGGGAAGGCGGGGAGCTGTTTTTT.

As for this clonotype: One junction end disagrees with the germline gene, perhaps due to a read error. The V gene is TRBV15, the J gene TRBJ2-2, with TRBD1 identical over 8 bases. From germline, CDR1 is LNHNV and CDR2 YYDKDF (reference sequence). The CDR3 has 16 residues. The CDR3 nucleotides are TGTGCCAGCAGCTTCGACGGGACAGGGAACACCGGGGAGCTGTTTTTT. Residues: CASSFDGTGNTGELFF.

V is TRBV7-6 and J is TRBJ1-1; D unclear. This CDR3 contains 12 residues. V lost 11 bases and J 2 bases, leaving 12 bases between the germline ends. Germline V gene sequence: CDR1 SGHVS, CDR2 FNYEAQ. CDR3 in DNA: TGTGCCCCCCTCAACCTTAACACTGAAGCTTTCTTT. Its translation is CAPLNLNTEAFF.

As regards this clonotype: This clone may be a read error of a much larger clone one base away. The V gene is TRBV6-2 or TRBV6-3, the J gene TRBJ2-1, with 9 bases aligning to TRBD2. V shed 6 bases and J 8 bases; nucleotides not matched to a gene: 8. The CDR3 totals 14 residues. The V gene's germline CDR1 is MNHEY and CDR2 SVGEGT. The CDR3 is CASSRAGGYDEQFF. CDR3 sequence (DNA): TGTGCCAGCAGCAGGGCGGGAGGGTACGATGAGCAGTTCTTC.

This clonotype has just one count. Mismatch with germline at one junction end may stem from a read error. The chain carries TRBV10-3 and TRBJ1-2, with D possibly being TRBD1 (5 bases). CDR1 and CDR2 from the germline V gene are ENHRY and SYGVKD. This CDR3 is 17 amino acids long. The CDR3 coding sequence is TGTGCCATCAGTGAGTCGAGGGCAGGGTACAACTACTATGGCCACACCTTT. The encoded protein is CAISESRAGYNYYGHTF.

The chain combines TRBV6-2 or TRBV6-3 with TRBJ2-7, with D perhaps matching TRBD2 (6 bases). Trimming cost V 7 bases and J 0 bases, with 10 bases left between them. The CDR3 runs to 13 residues. Germline-derived CDR1 and CDR2 are MNHEY and SVGEGT. In nucleotides, the CDR3 is TGTGCCAGCACCCTGACTAGCTCCTACGAGCAGTACTTC. Translating gives CASTLTSSYEQYF.